One and the same sample provided the 5 T cell receptor beta chains below, sequenced in a study of graft-versus-host responses after intestinal transplantation. Method: immunoSEQ multiplex PCR; TCRdb's copy keeps in-frame clones and lacks some. In the table there are about 90,000 clones, roughly 89% of which are singletons. No antigens are known for them. The sample here was unstimulated CD4+ T cells sorted from spleen or lymph node cells, taken before intestinal transplant. Receptors originate from a human donor who received an intestinal transplant.

V usage is TRBV7-9 and J usage is TRBJ2-5; 9 positions agree with TRBD2. The end of the DNA fits TRBJ2-7 better, so the J call may be wrong. The length of the CDR3 is 16 residues. Germline V gene sequence: CDR1 SEHNR, CDR2 FQNEAQ (reference sequence). The CDR3 nucleotides are TGTGCCAGCAGCTTAGTCTTGGCGCGGGAGGGTAACGAGCAGTACTTC. Protein sequence: CASSLVLAREGNEQYF.

The V call is TRBV5-1, the J call TRBJ2-7; TRBD2 agrees at 7 bases. Losses at the gene ends were 4 bases for V and 2 bases for J; bases not matched to a gene: 9. This CDR3 has 15 amino acids. Per germline, CDR1 SGHRS and CDR2 YFSETQ. This CDR3 reads CASSPSSGRAYEQYF. CDR3 nucleotides: TGCGCCAGCAGCCCGTCTAGCGGCCGAGCCTACGAGCAGTACTTC.

This chain links TRBV7-3 with TRBJ1-2; 7 positions agree with TRBD1. Germline V gene sequence: CDR1 SGHTA, CDR2 FQGTGA. This CDR3 has 16 residues. The V gene end was trimmed by 0 bases and the J gene end by 8 bases; junction bases not matched to a gene: 12. CDR3 amino acids: CASSLTSTTGPGGYTF. CDR3 coding DNA: TGTGCCAGCAGCTTAACGTCCACGACAGGGCCTGGGGGCTACACCTTC.

The genes are TRBV9 and TRBJ2-1, with 8 nucleotides matching TRBD2. J gave up 6 bases and V 4 bases, and 9 bases lay outside the gene matches. Looked up from germline, CDR1 is SGDLS and CDR2 is YYNGEE. The CDR3 is 15 amino acids. The CDR3 coding sequence is TGTGCCAGCAGCCCTACCGGGACTAGAGGCAATGAGCAGTTCTTC. Protein: CASSPTGTRGNEQFF.

The CDR3, as DNA: TGTGCCAGCAGTTTATGGGGGGACAGCCAGAACACTGAAGCTTTCTTT. As protein: CASSLWGDSQNTEAFF. The chain has TRBV27 and TRBJ1-1; 7 nucleotides match TRBD1. CDR3 length equals 16 residues. Per the germline V gene, CDR1 is MNHEY and CDR2 is SMNVEV (reference sequence). Germline trimming cut 1 base from V and 1 base from J; bases unmatched to any gene: 6.